The present entry profiles one T cell receptor (beta chain) with its context. This specimen belongs to a study of CD8+CD57+ T cells in acquired aplastic anemia. Genomic DNA, the template, was used for profiling of the TCR beta VDJ and CDR3. TCRdb re-derived calls from the reads in MiXCR, one entry per CDR3 protein. The repertoire consists of under 200,000 distinct CDR3 sequences, with just under 65% occurring once and the leading ten covering 45% to 50%. The clonotype originates from a human donor in good health. The source material was sorted CD4+, CD8+, or CD8+CD57+ T cells (not recorded which) from PBMCs.

The CDR3 DNA reads TGTGCCACCAGAGAGTACCTCTTTCTAAATCAGCCCCAGCATTTT. Amino acid sequence: CATREYLFLNQPQHF. The chain is built from TRBV24-1 and TRBJ1-5; no definite D call. Germline V gene sequence: CDR1 KGHDR, CDR2 SFDVKD. CDR3 length equals 15 residues. Trimming took 7 bases from V and 4 from J, leaving 16 bases between them.